What follows are 20 T cell receptor beta chains derived from one specimen sequenced in a study of T cell responses to AZD1222 COVID-19 vaccine. Here immunoSEQ multiplex PCR was the method, and the copy in TCRdb shows in-frame clones only, minus some. This table has about 120,000 clones, less than 90% appearing once. Sequences were derived from peripheral blood, sampled on day 0 of AZD1222 vaccination. The origin of the receptors is an adult in good health.

V and J are TRBV28 and TRBJ2-5; a possible D gene is TRBD1 (5 bases). The CDR3 loop spans 15 amino acids. Between the trimmed V and J ends, which lost 5 bases and 3 bases, there was a span of 16 bases. CDR1 is MDHEN, CDR2 SYDVKM, per germline. The CDR3 reads CASSPYTPGKETQYF. The CDR3 DNA reads TGTGCCAGCAGTCCCTACACTCCAGGGAAAGAGACCCAGTACTTC.

This chain links TRBV5-6 with TRBJ2-5, with a weak D call TRBD2 (5 bases). Deletions cut 4 bases from V and 0 bases from J, with 16 bases between. The CDR3 runs to 16 residues. Germline CDR1 reads SGHDT; CDR2 reads YYEEEE. In nucleotides, the CDR3 is TGTGCCAGCAGCCCACTCCGTGAGGGATACCAAGAGACCCAGTACTTC. It yields the protein CASSPLREGYQETQYF.

This sequence joins TRBV2 and TRBJ2-2, with TRBD2 matching over 7 bases. The J segment lost 4 bases and the V segment lost 8 bases, leaving 7 bases of the junction unmatched. The germline V gene encodes CDR1 SNHLY and CDR2 FYNNEI. This CDR3 contains 14 residues. CDR3 sequence: CASGLVKPTGELFF. CDR3 sequence (DNA): TGTGCCAGCGGACTAGTGAAGCCCACCGGGGAGCTGTTTTTT.

The J gene is TRBJ1-5, the V gene TRBV15, with TRBD1 as a possible D gene (6 bases). The CDR3 loop spans 15 amino acids. V lost 0 bases to trimming and J lost 5 bases, with 11 bases between them. In germline, CDR1 is LNHNV, CDR2 YYDKDF (reference sequence). The CDR3 sequence is CATSRDIGGDQPQHF. The CDR3 DNA reads TGTGCCACCAGCAGAGATATAGGGGGGGATCAGCCCCAGCATTTT.

V gene TRBV7-9 combines with J gene TRBJ2-7; D gene ambiguous. Trimming took off 5 bases at V and 3 bases at J, with 14 bases between the two ends. Germline V gives CDR1 SEHNR, CDR2 FQNEAQ (reference sequence). The CDR3 has 14 amino acids. The CDR3 protein is CASSRVRSHYEQYF. As DNA, the CDR3 is TGTGCCAGCAGCCGAGTTCGGTCCCACTACGAGCAGTACTTC.

J is TRBJ2-1 and V is TRBV7-9; D not certain. Germline V gives CDR1 SEHNR, CDR2 FQNEAQ (reference sequence). Trimming left V 2 bases short and J 8 bases short, with 16 bases between. The CDR3 has 15 amino acids. In DNA form, the CDR3 reads TGTGCCAGCAGCTTACCCCGCCGGCCCTTGGATGAGCAGTTCTTC. Its protein product is CASSLPRRPLDEQFF.

This rearrangement joins TRBV11-1 to TRBJ2-1; D may be TRBD1 (5 bases). Germline CDR1 SGHAT, CDR2 FQDESV (reference sequence). CDR3 length: 15 residues. Trimming took off 0 bases at V and 3 bases at J, with 9 bases between the two ends. CDR3 protein: CASSLAGVFYNEQFF. The CDR3 coding sequence is TGTGCCAGCAGCTTAGCAGGGGTGTTCTACAATGAGCAGTTCTTC.

This chain uses TRBV27 with TRBJ2-1; D unclear. V was cut by 8 bases and J by 8 bases, with 13 bases left in between. The CDR3 length is 12 residues. CDR1 and CDR2 from the germline V gene are MNHEY and SMNVEV (reference sequence). CDR3 sequence (DNA): TGTGCCAGCCGGTCTGCCGGTGATGAGCAGTTCTTC. Protein product: CASRSAGDEQFF.

The CDR3 nucleotides read TGTGCCAGCAGCCGCATGGACAGAAAACTGTTTTTT. This codes for CASSRMDRKLFF. The chain has TRBV6-5 and TRBJ1-4; tentatively, D is TRBD1 (6 bases). CDR1 is MNHEY, CDR2 SVGAGI, per germline. Trimming removed 6 bases from V and 10 bases from J, with 12 bases in between. There are 12 residues in the CDR3.

This chain uses TRBV28 with TRBJ1-4, with D maybe TRBD1 (5 bases). Germline assignment: CDR1 MDHEN and CDR2 SYDVKM. The CDR3 length is 14 residues. V was trimmed by 6 bases and J by 5 bases, leaving 13 bases between them. CDR3 sequence (DNA): TGTGCCAGCAGCGGGGACGGCAGCAATGAAAAACTGTTTTTT. Protein: CASSGDGSNEKLFF.

The gene calls are TRBV4-1 and TRBJ1-2; 7 nucleotides line up with TRBD1. The germline gives CDR1 MGHRA, CDR2 YSYEKL. This CDR3 is 14 amino acids long. V lost 4 bases and J lost 5; bases outside the gene matches: 7. The chain's CDR3 is CASSPGQAIYGYTF. CDR3 DNA sequence: TGCGCCAGCAGCCCCGGACAGGCTATTTATGGCTACACCTTC.

This sequence joins TRBV6-2 or TRBV6-3 and TRBJ1-2; weak D call: TRBD1 (5 bases). CDR3 size: 14 residues. Trimming left V 3 bases short and J 4 bases short, with 12 bases between. Germline loops: CDR1 MNHEY, CDR2 SVGEGT. CDR3 coding DNA: TGTGCCAGCAGTTATAGCCCAGGGAGCTATGGCTACACCTTC. This encodes CASSYSPGSYGYTF.

This clone showed up just a few times. The chain recombines TRBV4-1 with TRBJ1-1, with 8 nucleotides matching TRBD1. Trimming cost V 2 bases and J 4 bases; bases outside gene matches: 6. The length of the CDR3 is 15 residues. Germline lookup yields CDR1 MGHRA and CDR2 YSYEKL. The CDR3 DNA reads as TGCGCCAGCAGCCAACGTACAGGGGGGGGCACTGAAGCTTTCTTT. Translating it yields CASSQRTGGGTEAFF.

The V call is TRBV5-5, the J call TRBJ2-3, with D uncertain. The CDR3 contains 13 residues. The germline V gene encodes CDR1 SGHKS and CDR2 YYEKEE (reference sequence). The germline V and J ends were trimmed by 1 base and 0 bases, with 3 bases remaining between them. The CDR3 loop is CASSLPSTDTQYF. As DNA, the CDR3 is TGTGCCAGCAGCTTGCCCAGCACAGATACGCAGTATTTT. Supplemented by reference TRBV5-5 and TRBJ2-3, the full variable domain reads DAGVTQSPTHLIKTRGQQVTLRCSPISGHKSVSWYQQVLGQGPQFIFQYYEKEERGRGNFPDRFSARQFPNYSSELNVNALLLGDSALYLCASSLPSTDTQYFGPGTRLTVL.

The chain links TRBV7-3 to TRBJ2-1, with D unclear. Trimming pared 3 bases from V and 10 bases from J, leaving 10 bases between. The germline gives CDR1 SGHTA, CDR2 FQGTGA. The CDR3 totals 12 residues. The CDR3 sequence: CASSFGFTEQFF. CDR3 DNA sequence: TGTGCCAGCAGCTTCGGATTTACCGAGCAGTTCTTC.

The rearrangement links TRBV5-6 to TRBJ2-7; possible D gene TRBD2, 6 bases. CDR3 size: 13 residues. With 4 bases removed from V and 3 bases from J, the gap between germline ends came to 11 bases. CDR1 is SGHDT, CDR2 YYEEEE, per germline. This CDR3 reads CASSLTGVYEQYF. The CDR3 bases are TGTGCCAGCAGCCTTACGGGAGTCTACGAGCAGTACTTC.

This chain connects TRBV6-5 to TRBJ1-1; D unresolved. Per germline, CDR1 MNHEY and CDR2 SVGAGI. This CDR3 contains 14 residues. V lost 2 bases and J lost 1, with 8 bases in between. The CDR3 region has the DNA TGTGCCAGCAGTTACAGAGGTGCGAACACTGAAGCTTTCTTT. This encodes CASSYRGANTEAFF.

This clone was seen a single time. The V gene is TRBV9, the J gene TRBJ1-2, with TRBD1 identical over 7 bases. The CDR3 has 12 residues. V shed 1 base, J shed 7 bases, and the junction held 1 base outside the gene matches. The V gene's germline CDR1 is SGDLS and CDR2 YYNGEE. The CDR3 spells CASSVPGGGYTF. The CDR3 coding sequence is TGTGCCAGCAGCGTACCAGGGGGTGGCTACACCTTC.

The chain couples TRBV5-4 to TRBJ1-2, with D uncertain. This CDR3 spans 14 amino acids. V was cut by 0 bases and J by 3 bases, with 9 bases left in between. Germline loops: CDR1 SGHNT, CDR2 YYREEE (reference sequence). DNA of the CDR3: TGTGCCAGCAGCTTGGCCGGTCGAGACTATGGCTACACCTTC. Translation gives CASSLAGRDYGYTF.

A single count supports this clone. Other DNA sequences in the sample encode the same CDR3. The rearrangement uses TRBV27 and TRBJ1-1; no clear D gene. The CDR3 consists of 13 residues. The germline CDR1 and CDR2 sequences are MNHEY and SMNVEV (reference sequence). V dropped 3 bases and J dropped 2 bases, with 7 bases sitting between them. CDR3 bases: TGTGCCAGCAGTTTGGCATCAAACACTGAAGCTTTCTTT. The encoded protein is CASSLASNTEAFF.